These T cell receptor beta chains were read from a single sample in a study of identical twins. TCRdb re-called the 5' RACE reads with MiXCR, one entry per CDR3 protein. The sample yields 300,000 to 400,000 distinct CDR3 sequences, approximately 10% seen once. Sequencing input: naive T cells sorted from blood. The receptors were gathered from a woman aged 45 to 65 in good health. CDR3s include the opening cysteine and the closing phenylalanine or tryptophan. A D gene is named only where the DNA matches it firmly. Clone size is given for some rows only: seen once, a few or many times, or a class if the clone is expanded.

D gene | clone size | J gene | V gene | CDR3 length | CDR3 DNA | CDR3 protein
. | few | TRBJ2-5 | TRBV29-1 | 12 | TGCAGCGTTGGGTCCGGGAGAGAGACCCAGTACTTC | CSVGSGRETQYF
. | many | TRBJ2-1 | TRBV5-1 | 13 | TGCGCCAGCAGCTTGAGCCCGGGGAATGAGCAGTTCTTC | CASSLSPGNEQFF
. | . | TRBJ1-1 | TRBV7-6 | 15 | TGTGCCAGCAGCTTAGAGGGCCATTTGAACACTGAAGCTTTCTTT | CASSLEGHLNTEAFF
. | . | TRBJ1-1 | TRBV12-3/TRBV12-4 | 13 | TGTGCCAGCAGGGACACACGCCGGGCTGAAGCTTTCTTT | CASRDTRRAEAFF
TRBD2 | . | TRBJ2-1 | TRBV29-1 | 15 | TGCAGCGTAACCGGGACTAGCGGGAGAGGATTTGAGCAGTTCTTC | CSVTGTSGRGFEQFF
. | . | TRBJ2-5 | TRBV20-1 | 14 | TGCAGTGCTACGACAGCGATAGTCCAAGAGACCCAGTACTTC | CSATTAIVQETQYF
. | . | TRBJ2-3 | TRBV7-6 | 16 | TGTGCCAGCAGCCCTGGACATTCTCTTAACACAGATACGCAGTATTTT | CASSPGHSLNTDTQYF
. | . | TRBJ2-2 | TRBV19 | 13 | TGTGCCAGTAAACGCCAGGACACCGGGGAGCTGTTTTTT | CASKRQDTGELFF
TRBD1 | many | TRBJ2-1 | TRBV24-1 | 16 | TGTGCCACCAGTGATCCCGCCCGGGACAGGGCGAATGAGCAGTTCTTC | CATSDPARDRANEQFF
TRBD2 | many | TRBJ2-1 | TRBV24-1 | 17 | TGTGCCACCAGTGATATTGTACTAGCGGGATCTAGGGATGAGCAGTTCTTC | CATSDIVLAGSRDEQFF
TRBD2 | few | TRBJ2-6 | TRBV5-1 | 19 | TGCGCCAGCAGACCGACTAGCGGGCCAGCAGTCTCTGGGGCCAACGTCCTGACTTTC | CASRPTSGPAVSGANVLTF
TRBD1 | . | TRBJ2-5 | TRBV11-3 | 15 | TGTGCCAGCAGCCCCAGGGGGCCCGGTGGGGAGACCCAGTACTTC | CASSPRGPGGETQYF
. | many | TRBJ2-3 | TRBV24-1 | 13 | TGTGCCACCAGTGGAGAGGCGAGGGACATGCAGTATTTT | CATSGEARDMQYF
. | many | TRBJ1-4 | TRBV15 | 14 | TGTGCCACCAGCAGAGGGGATATGGGTGAAAAACTGTTTTTT | CATSRGDMGEKLFF
. | few | TRBJ2-2 | TRBV6-1 | 14 | TGTGCCAGCAGTGAAGCCCGAGCGGCCGGGGAGCTGTTTTTT | CASSEARAAGELFF
. | few | TRBJ1-5 | TRBV6-6 | 15 | TGTGCCAGCAGTTACCAGTTGGGGAGCAATCAGCCCCAGCATTTT | CASSYQLGSNQPQHF
. | many | TRBJ2-2 | TRBV24-1 | 15 | TGTGCCACCAGTGATTTGCCCCTTGGAGGCGGGGAGCTGTTTTTT | CATSDLPLGGGELFF
. | . | TRBJ2-2 | TRBV21-1 | 16 | TGTGCCAGCAGCAAAGCTCGGACAGGGTACACCGGGGAGCTGTTTTTT | CASSKARTGYTGELFF
. | . | TRBJ2-1 | TRBV18 | 19 | TGTGCCAGCTCAGAAACAGGCGCAGGGATGGCTAGCGAGTACAATGAGCAGTTCTTC | CASSETGAGMASEYNEQFF
. | . | TRBJ2-7 | TRBV3-1 | 12 | TGTGCCAGCAGCCAACTAGCCAACGAGCAGTACTTC | CASSQLANEQYF
. | few | TRBJ2-5 | TRBV24-1 | 13 | TGTGCCACCGGGAGCCCCGGACGAGAGACCCAGTACTTC | CATGSPGRETQYF
TRBD2 | . | TRBJ2-2 | TRBV28 | 16 | TGTGCCAGCAGTTTCTGGTTAGCGGGAGGCACCGGGGAGCTGTTTTTT | CASSFWLAGGTGELFF
. | many | TRBJ1-3 | TRBV6-6 | 14 | TGTGCCAGCAGCCCCGGGGCGCCTGGAAACACCATATATTTT | CASSPGAPGNTIYF
TRBD2 | many | TRBJ2-1 | TRBV29-1 | 13 | TGCAGCGTTGGGGTAGCGGGAGTGAATGAGCAGTTCTTC | CSVGVAGVNEQFF
. | . | TRBJ2-3 | TRBV4-1 | 16 | TGCGCCAGCAGCCATGTCATACTAGGCGACCGGGATACGCAGTATTTT | CASSHVILGDRDTQYF
. | . | TRBJ1-5 | TRBV4-1 | 15 | TGCGCCAGCAGCCGAATCCGGGAGGCCAATCAGCCCCAGCATTTT | CASSRIREANQPQHF
. | many | TRBJ1-2 | TRBV11-2 | 14 | TGTGCCAGCAGCTTAGAAGCAGGGCCCTATGGCTACACCTTC | CASSLEAGPYGYTF
. | many | TRBJ1-5 | TRBV20-1 | 14 | TGCAGTGCTAGACATCCGTCCGGCCATCAGCCCCAGCATTTT | CSARHPSGHQPQHF
TRBD2 | . | TRBJ2-3 | TRBV12-3/TRBV12-4 | 15 | TGTGCCAGCAGTTTAGCCCGGCGGGAGGATATTACGCAGTATTTT | CASSLARREDITQYF
. | many | TRBJ2-5 | TRBV29-1 | 11 | TGCAGCGCCGCCTCGGTGGAGACCCAGTACTTC | CSAASVETQYF
. | many | TRBJ2-2 | TRBV27 | 17 | TGTGCCAGCAGTTTTTTTCGTGGACGGATGAACACCGGGGAGCTGTTTTTT | CASSFFRGRMNTGELFF
TRBD1 | many | TRBJ2-1 | TRBV12-3/TRBV12-4 | 15 | TGTGCCAGCAGTTTTAGGGGACAGGGGAACAATGAGCAGTTCTTC | CASSFRGQGNNEQFF
TRBD2 | . | TRBJ2-3 | TRBV20-1 | 17 | TGCAGTGCTAGAGGCACCGAGCTAGCGGGACCCACAGATGCGCAGTATTTT | CSARGTELAGPTDAQYF
TRBD2 | . | TRBJ2-1 | TRBV12-3/TRBV12-4 | 13 | TGTGCCAGCGGACTAGCGGGAGTGTGGGAGCAGTTCTTC | CASGLAGVWEQFF
TRBD1 | . | TRBJ2-1 | TRBV5-1 | 15 | TGCGCCAGCAGCTTGGTTTCCGGACAGGGAAATGAGCAGTTCTTC | CASSLVSGQGNEQFF
. | . | TRBJ2-1 | TRBV6-1 | 13 | TGTGCCAGCAGAGCAACAGGCTACAATGAGCAGTTCTTC | CASRATGYNEQFF
TRBD1 | . | TRBJ1-2 | TRBV7-8 | 16 | TGTGCCGGCAGCTCTTCTTCGACAGGGGGTGACTATGGCTACACCTTC | CAGSSSSTGGDYGYTF
TRBD2 | . | TRBJ2-1 | TRBV7-8 | 17 | TGTGCCAGCAGCCGGGACTCCCTAGCGGGGCCCAACAATGAGCAGTTCTTC | CASSRDSLAGPNNEQFF
. | . | TRBJ2-7 | TRBV6-5 | 14 | TGTGCCAGCAGTCATAGCGGAAACGACTACGAGCAGTACTTC | CASSHSGNDYEQYF
. | few | TRBJ2-7 | TRBV20-1 | 14 | TGCAGTGCTAGAGATGGAGCGGGCTCCTACGAGCAGTACTTC | CSARDGAGSYEQYF
TRBD1 | . | TRBJ1-5 | TRBV6-1 | 13 | TGTGCGGCCGGGACAGAACTGAATCAGCCCCAGCATTTT | CAAGTELNQPQHF
. | few | TRBJ2-2 | TRBV27 | 15 | TGTGCCAGCAGTTTAGGGCTCAGTGGCGCCGGGGAGCTGTTTTTT | CASSLGLSGAGELFF
. | many | TRBJ2-7 | TRBV12-3/TRBV12-4 | 14 | TGTGCCAGCAGTTTCGGGTTAGGGCCCTACGAGCAGTACTTC | CASSFGLGPYEQYF
. | few | TRBJ2-1 | TRBV6-2/TRBV6-3 | 13 | TGTGCCAGCAGTCCGGGTACCAGCCCTGAGCAGTTCTTC | CASSPGTSPEQFF
. | many | TRBJ2-5 | TRBV13 | 8 | TGTGCCAGCAGCCCCAGGGACTTC | CASSPRDF
. | many | TRBJ2-7 | TRBV5-1 | 14 | TGCGCCAGCAGCTTTACCCGGGCGATGAATGAGCAGTACTTC | CASSFTRAMNEQYF
. | many | TRBJ1-5 | TRBV20-1 | 18 | TGCAGTGCTAGAGACCCCGGGACACCCTATGGCGGCAATCAGCCCCAGCATTTT | CSARDPGTPYGGNQPQHF
TRBD1 | many | TRBJ2-5 | TRBV7-9 | 19 | TGTGCCAGCAGCCTACCCCTCCGAGACAGGGTGACTAACAAAGAGACCCAGTACTTC | CASSLPLRDRVTNKETQYF